One sample yielded the 5 T cell receptor beta chains listed below, sequenced in a study of cytomegalovirus exposure and HLA in healthy donors (dated by TCRdb to 2016 to 2017). Receptors were amplified or captured by the immunoSEQ multiplex PCR assay. For the multiplex PCR, a mixture combining 60 forward primers for TCR Vbeta segments and 13 reverse primers for TCR Jbeta segments was used. Held by TCRdb, this immuneACCESS table contains in-frame sequences only and omits some clones. Under half of the omission traces to an unresolved V gene where checked; the cause of the rest is unknown. The sample table holds 75,000 to 80,000 clones, of which over 60% were seen once. The ten largest clones capture 9% to 13% of the sample. The sequencing sample was made of PBMCs. The receptors were gathered from a male donor in good health and CMV-seropositive.

The chain links TRBV6-1 to TRBJ2-2, with 14 positions matching TRBD2. This CDR3 region has 18 residues. Trimming took 0 bases from V and 5 from J; bases not matched to a gene: 5. Germline-derived CDR1 and CDR2 are MNHNS and SASEGT. The DNA for the CDR3 is TGTGCCAGCAGTGAAGCTGGACTAGCGGGAGGCGCAACCGGGGAGCTGTTTTTT. Protein: CASSEAGLAGGATGELFF.

The chain uses TRBV7-6 and TRBJ1-1, with unresolved D. The CDR3 is 13 amino acids. Germline CDR1 reads SGHVS; CDR2 reads FNYEAQ. Trimming removed 4 bases from V and 1 base from J, with 7 bases in between. The CDR3 protein is CASSYTQNTEAFF. The CDR3, as DNA: TGTGCCAGCAGCTATACACAGAACACTGAAGCTTTCTTT.

The chain links TRBV7-2 to TRBJ2-7; TRBD2 agrees at 7 bases. The CDR3 has 14 amino acids. V was pared by 3 bases and J by 3 bases, with 5 bases of the junction left unmatched. The germline V gene encodes CDR1 SGHTA and CDR2 FQGNSA. The CDR3 protein is CASSFGASGYEQYF. The CDR3 DNA is TGTGCCAGCAGCTTCGGGGCTAGCGGCTACGAGCAGTACTTC. Variable domain in full (rest from reference TRBV7-2 and TRBJ2-7): GAGVSQSPSNKVTEKGKDVELRCDPISGHTALYWYRQSLGQGLEFLIYFQGNSAPDKSGLPSDRFSAERTGGSVSTLTIQRTQQEDSAVYLCASSFGASGYEQYFGPGTRLTVT.

The genes are TRBV6-1 and TRBJ1-2, with 8 bases lining up with TRBD1. Germline CDR1 and CDR2: MNHNS and SASEGT. The length of the CDR3 is 15 residues. J gave up 4 bases and V 4 bases, and 8 bases lay outside the gene matches. CDR3 DNA sequence: TGTGCCAGCAGTGCTAGGACAGGGAGAAGCTATGGCTACACCTTC. Amino acid sequence: CASSARTGRSYGYTF.

The chain carries TRBV4-1 and TRBJ1-5; TRBD1 might be the D (6 bases). CDR1 is MGHRA, CDR2 YSYEKL, per germline. With 0 bases removed from V and 9 bases from J, the gap between germline ends came to 15 bases. The CDR3 length is 15 residues. The CDR3 is CASSQEIGQSLPQHF. CDR3 nucleotide sequence: TGCGCCAGCAGCCAAGAGATTGGACAGTCGTTGCCCCAGCATTTT.